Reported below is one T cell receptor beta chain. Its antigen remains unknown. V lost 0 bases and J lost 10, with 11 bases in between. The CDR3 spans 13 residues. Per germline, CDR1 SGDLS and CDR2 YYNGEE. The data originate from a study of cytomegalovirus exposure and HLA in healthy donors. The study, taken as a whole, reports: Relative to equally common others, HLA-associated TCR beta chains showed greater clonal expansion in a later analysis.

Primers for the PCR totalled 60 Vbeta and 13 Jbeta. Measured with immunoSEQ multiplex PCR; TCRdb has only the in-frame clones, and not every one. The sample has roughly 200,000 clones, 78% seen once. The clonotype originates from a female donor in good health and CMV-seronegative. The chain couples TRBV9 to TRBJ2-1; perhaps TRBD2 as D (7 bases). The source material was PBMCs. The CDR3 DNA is TGTGCCAGCAGCGTAGCGGGGGGCTGGGAGCAGTTCTTC. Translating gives CASSVAGGWEQFF.